This T cell receptor beta chain derives from a study of cytomegalovirus exposure and HLA in healthy donors. The CDR3 is made up of 13 amino acids. The V segment lost 2 bases and the J segment 4 bases; nucleotides outside the gene matches: 1. The germline gives CDR1 MNHEY, CDR2 SVGAGI. Comment on this clone: Its antigen remains unknown.

The PCR was carried out with 60 Vbeta primers and 13 Jbeta primers. Sequenced by immunoSEQ multiplex PCR; TCRdb stores in-frame clones only, minus some. The profile shows 110,000 to 150,000 clones, approximately 70% of them singletons. Points from the study as a whole: A later analysis reportedly found fewer N-insertions in an Asian-associated ancestry cluster than the approximately 730-donor mean.

The sequencing sample was made of PBMCs. This clonotype was obtained from a woman aged 25-40 years in good health and CMV-seronegative. This rearrangement joins TRBV6-5 to TRBJ1-2; TRBD1 agrees at 7 bases. CDR3 protein: CASSYGQVYGYTF. Written as DNA, the CDR3 is TGTGCCAGCAGTTACGGACAGGTCTATGGCTACACCTTC.